The rows below give T cell receptor beta chains drawn from one sample of a study of blood T cells in healthy people across ages. TCRdb re-analysed the 5' RACE reads in MiXCR, keeping a single row per CDR3 protein. Of 1 million or so distinct CDR3 sequences listed, roughly 24% are singletons. A further study also used this sample, focusing on T cells of mothers and their children.

Source material: blood. The receptors derive from a girl between 2 and 10 years old in good health. Each CDR3 is given with its conserved first and last residue.

v_gene,j_gene,CDR3aa
TRBV20-1,-,CSARVFPFFNEQFF
TRBV20-1,TRBJ2-1,CSASQVAGVSYNEQFF
TRBV7-3,TRBJ2-7,CASSSWTGDEQYF
TRBV5-1,TRBJ1-4,CASSDRGANEKLFF
TRBV7-3,TRBJ1-4,CASSRGRLGATNEKLFF
TRBV14,TRBJ1-1,CASSPLWTEPNTEAFF
TRBV5-5,TRBJ1-3,CASSYGTETGNTIYF
TRBV20-1,TRBJ2-3,CSARRRASSTDTQYF
TRBV20-1,TRBJ2-1,CSTRGLANNEQFF
TRBV11-2,TRBJ2-5,CASSLLFGQGGTPGETQYF
TRBV28,TRBJ2-6,CASSHSYLGGANVLTF
TRBV5-1,TRBJ2-7,CASSFSNSGDEQYF
TRBV9,TRBJ1-1,CASSVVAGIQGTNTEAFF
TRBV4-1,TRBJ2-5,CASSQGGGTEETQYF
TRBV20-1,TRBJ2-7,CSARDFGSQNEQYF
TRBV28,TRBJ2-7,CASSFSAAGDTPYEQYF
TRBV29-1,TRBJ2-3,CSVRWAGGFTDTQYF
TRBV12-3/TRBV12-4,TRBJ1-2,CASTKGLYGYTF
TRBV10-3,TRBJ2-5,CATLKDSQETQYF
TRBV7-3,TRBJ1-4,CASSGTENEKLFF
TRBV28,TRBJ2-2,CASSPSGREDTGELFF
TRBV5-1,TRBJ2-1,CASSLEGTSGNDEQFF
TRBV12-3/TRBV12-4,TRBJ1-2,CASSLNGRTNYGYTF
TRBV25-1,TRBJ1-2,CASSATGRANYGYTF
TRBV5-1,TRBJ1-2,CASSLEGTRNYGYTF
TRBV2,TRBJ2-3,CASGGGSVLDTQYF
TRBV29-1,TRBJ1-3,CSVDGGDTIYF
TRBV29-1,TRBJ2-1,CSAYSSGSYNEQFF
TRBV6-1,TRBJ1-6,CANSVTPGYNSPLHF
TRBV4-1,TRBJ2-2,CASLRTGDTGELFF
TRBV29-1,TRBJ1-4,CSVVMDREPTNEKLFF
TRBV28,TRBJ1-5,CASSKGPRRSNQPQHF
TRBV29-1,TRBJ2-4,CSARGGREVDIQYF
TRBV27,TRBJ2-7,CASSGTGTSREQYF
TRBV6-1,TRBJ2-4,CASSEAGVAKNIQYF
TRBV9,TRBJ1-3,CASSPPGTGNTIYF
TRBV3-1,TRBJ2-5,CASSHYSSRETQYF
TRBV7-6,TRBJ2-5,CASREVAGGETQYF
TRBV4-3,TRBJ2-5,CASSQSLQGLETQYF
TRBV11-3,TRBJ2-3,CASNPLYTDTQYF
TRBV27,TRBJ1-1,CASSLGGLGEAFF
TRBV28,TRBJ2-6,CASTPGVHSGANVLTF